These T cell receptor beta chains were read from a single sample in a study of CD8 T cells in Susac syndrome. TCRdb recomputed calls from the immunoSEQ multiplex PCR reads with MiXCR, one row per CDR3 protein. The sample contains about 150,000 distinct CDR3 sequences, around 93% of which appear only once. Sequencing was performed on CD4+ T cells from PBMCs. The receptors shown here come from a human donor with multiple sclerosis. The CDR3 runs from the conserved cysteine through the conserved F or W. Each record gives: J gene, D gene, clone size, V gene, CDR3 protein, CDR3 DNA. A D gene is named only where the DNA matches it firmly. Clone size, where shown, is once, few, many, or a class for clones that have expanded.

TRBJ2-6	TRBD1	-	TRBV6-1	CASRGQGYTGANVLTF	TGTGCCAGCAGGGGACAGGGATATACTGGGGCCAACGTCCTGACTTTC
TRBJ1-1	-	-	TRBV12-3/TRBV12-4	CASSLRGAEAFF	TGTGCCAGCAGTTTACGGGGAGCTGAAGCTTTCTTT
TRBJ2-5	TRBD2	-	TRBV4-3	CASSQEGSSGIETQYF	TGCGCCAGCAGCCAAGAGGGGTCTAGCGGGATAGAGACCCAGTACTTC
TRBJ2-1	-	-	TRBV12-3/TRBV12-4	CASRPPGGLYNEQFF	TGTGCCAGCAGACCTCCAGGGGGGTTATACAATGAGCAGTTCTTC
TRBJ1-1	-	-	TRBV5-4	CASSLGLQGWNTEAFF	TGTGCCAGCAGCTTGGGCCTCCAAGGGTGGAACACTGAAGCTTTCTTT
TRBJ2-5	-	-	TRBV5-4	CASSLWGAGETQYF	TGTGCCAGCAGCTTGTGGGGGGCGGGAGAGACCCAGTACTTC
TRBJ2-3	TRBD2	-	TRBV12-3/TRBV12-4	CASSSVPRLAGFTDTQYF	TGTGCCAGCAGCTCCGTCCCTCGACTAGCGGGATTCACAGATACGCAGTATTTT
TRBJ2-7	-	-	TRBV28	CATYGARSYEQYF	TGTGCCACCTACGGGGCCCGCTCCTACGAGCAGTACTTC
TRBJ2-3	-	-	TRBV6-5	CASSSSPRGPSSTDTQYF	TGTGCCAGCAGTTCCAGTCCTCGGGGTCCCTCCAGCACAGATACGCAGTATTTT
TRBJ2-7	TRBD1	-	TRBV29-1	CSVVGQQNTFYEQYF	TGCAGCGTTGTGGGACAGCAGAACACCTTCTACGAGCAGTACTTC
TRBJ1-1	TRBD1	once	TRBV20-1	CSARDPRTGGTEAFF	TGCAGTGCTAGAGATCCCCGGACAGGGGGCACTGAAGCTTTCTTT
TRBJ2-7	-	-	TRBV11-2	CASSFGRSSSYEQYF	TGTGCCAGCAGCTTCGGACGGAGCTCTTCCTACGAGCAGTACTTC
TRBJ2-1	TRBD1	-	TRBV4-1	CASSQPLGRGRSNEQFF	TGCGCCAGCAGCCAACCTCTGGGCAGGGGGCGCAGCAATGAGCAGTTCTTC
TRBJ1-2	TRBD1	-	TRBV2	CASSAQTGGSYGYTF	TGTGCCAGCAGTGCACAGACAGGGGGCAGTTATGGCTACACCTTC
TRBJ1-1	TRBD1	-	TRBV3-1	CASSDGQGGWITEAFF	TGTGCCAGCAGCGATGGACAGGGTGGGTGGATCACTGAAGCTTTCTTT
TRBJ2-7	-	-	TRBV3-1	CASSQVLGPTAYEQYF	TGTGCCAGCAGCCAAGTCCTCGGACCGACCGCCTACGAGCAGTACTTC
TRBJ2-7	-	-	TRBV7-3	CASSLDSGPYEQYF	TGTGCCAGCAGCTTAGACAGCGGCCCCTACGAGCAGTACTTC
TRBJ2-5	TRBD2	-	TRBV3-1	CASSPFLSGGGETQYF	TGTGCCAGCAGCCCCTTCCTTAGCGGGGGAGGAGAGACCCAGTACTTC
TRBJ2-7	TRBD1	-	TRBV18	CASSPPPGQDSYEQYF	TGTGCCAGCTCACCACCTCCGGGACAGGACTCCTACGAGCAGTACTTC
TRBJ2-1	-	-	TRBV7-3	CASSQTGGADNEQFF	TGTGCCAGCAGCCAAACAGGAGGGGCTGACAATGAGCAGTTCTTC
TRBJ2-1	-	-	TRBV28	CASSGGYNEQFF	TGTGCCAGCAGTGGAGGGTACAATGAGCAGTTCTTC
TRBJ1-2	-	-	TRBV7-9	CASSLSGGDYTF	TGTGCCAGCAGCTTATCGGGCGGCGACTACACCTTC
TRBJ1-2	-	-	TRBV27	CASSFLPNYGYTF	TGTGCCAGCAGTTTCTTGCCTAACTATGGCTACACCTTC
TRBJ2-3	-	-	TRBV12-3/TRBV12-4	CASSFLSQGTDTQYF	TGTGCCAGCAGTTTTTTGAGTCAGGGGACAGATACGCAGTATTTT
TRBJ2-7	TRBD2	-	TRBV2	CASNSGTSNEQYF	TGTGCCAGCAACTCTGGGACTAGTAACGAGCAGTACTTC
TRBJ2-1	TRBD1	-	TRBV12-3/TRBV12-4	CASSWGQGGRYNEQFF	TGTGCCAGCAGTTGGGGACAGGGAGGGAGGTACAATGAGCAGTTCTTC